These T cell receptor beta chains were read from a single sample in a study of T cells in Graves' hyperthyroidism and ophthalmopathy. One entry per CDR3 protein, called by TCRdb with MiXCR from the multiplex PCR reads. In the table there are about 300,000 distinct CDR3 sequences, roughly 19% of which are singletons. The sample comprised blood. Source of these receptors: a middle-aged man with Graves' ophthalmopathy. Each CDR3 is given with its conserved first and last residue. A D gene is named only where the DNA matches it firmly.

j_call: TRBJ2-7
v_call: TRBV28
d_call: .
cdr3_aa: CASKVGGRYEQYF

j_call: TRBJ2-3
v_call: TRBV24-1
d_call: .
cdr3_aa: CATSRELSTDTQYF

j_call: TRBJ1-1
v_call: TRBV7-3
d_call: .
cdr3_aa: CASSLKVRSEAFF

j_call: TRBJ1-4
v_call: TRBV27
d_call: TRBD1
cdr3_aa: CASSLGVPGQWRDEKLFF

j_call: TRBJ1-1
v_call: TRBV7-9
d_call: .
cdr3_aa: CASRRTDTEAFF

j_call: TRBJ1-1
v_call: TRBV12-3/TRBV12-4
d_call: .
cdr3_aa: CASSLGVGGVKLNTEAFF

j_call: TRBJ2-5
v_call: TRBV5-4
d_call: .
cdr3_aa: CASSLGQKLQETQYF

j_call: TRBJ1-5
v_call: TRBV7-9
d_call: .
cdr3_aa: CAGSLEGNQPQHF

j_call: TRBJ1-1
v_call: TRBV6-5
d_call: .
cdr3_aa: CASSYQQGTEAFF

j_call: TRBJ2-1
v_call: TRBV7-9
d_call: .
cdr3_aa: CASSLAQTSGRSYNEQFF

j_call: TRBJ2-1
v_call: TRBV4-2
d_call: TRBD2
cdr3_aa: CASSQRRSESGSRSYNEQFF

j_call: TRBJ2-7
v_call: TRBV11-2
d_call: .
cdr3_aa: CASSSPGRSYEQYF

j_call: TRBJ2-7
v_call: TRBV7-2
d_call: TRBD1
cdr3_aa: CASSITGDTYEQYF

j_call: TRBJ2-3
v_call: TRBV29-1
d_call: TRBD1
cdr3_aa: CSVGGQFLADTQYF

j_call: TRBJ2-5
v_call: TRBV2
d_call: .
cdr3_aa: CASSSLQAGREAQYF

j_call: TRBJ1-1
v_call: TRBV30
d_call: .
cdr3_aa: CAWSDGYYTEAFF

j_call: TRBJ1-4
v_call: TRBV6-1
d_call: TRBD1
cdr3_aa: CASRAVRNSGTGGSRENEKLFF

j_call: TRBJ1-4
v_call: TRBV28
d_call: .
cdr3_aa: CASSLSPGTNEKLFF

j_call: TRBJ2-1
v_call: TRBV2
d_call: TRBD2
cdr3_aa: CASSPVVAGGRSSYNEQFF

j_call: TRBJ1-1
v_call: TRBV11-2
d_call: .
cdr3_aa: CASSFGTDKAFF

j_call: TRBJ1-5
v_call: TRBV5-1
d_call: .
cdr3_aa: CASSLSGAINQPQHF

j_call: TRBJ2-1
v_call: TRBV5-1
d_call: .
cdr3_aa: CASTPGRPIYNEQFF

j_call: TRBJ2-5
v_call: TRBV15
d_call: TRBD1
cdr3_aa: CATSRVRTGTETQYF

j_call: TRBJ2-7
v_call: TRBV27
d_call: TRBD2
cdr3_aa: CASSLRSTPGLAGGPSYEQYF

j_call: TRBJ2-2
v_call: TRBV5-1
d_call: .
cdr3_aa: CASNIGGTIRNTGELFF

j_call: TRBJ2-7
v_call: TRBV27
d_call: .
cdr3_aa: CASSLKLSYEQYF

j_call: TRBJ2-3
v_call: TRBV10-3
d_call: .
cdr3_aa: CAITSDPGDTQYF

j_call: TRBJ2-7
v_call: TRBV18
d_call: TRBD1
cdr3_aa: CASNRDRDRLTEQYF

j_call: TRBJ2-3
v_call: TRBV29-1
d_call: TRBD2
cdr3_aa: CSVATSGTDTQYF

j_call: TRBJ1-3
v_call: TRBV28
d_call: TRBD1
cdr3_aa: CASSLVGQGANTIYF

j_call: TRBJ2-3
v_call: TRBV5-1
d_call: .
cdr3_aa: CASSWGAGRSTDTQYF

j_call: TRBJ1-6
v_call: TRBV7-3
d_call: .
cdr3_aa: CASSSGARTNSPLHF

j_call: TRBJ2-1
v_call: TRBV20-1
d_call: .
cdr3_aa: CSARIARGSGNEQFF

j_call: TRBJ2-7
v_call: TRBV30
d_call: TRBD2
cdr3_aa: CAWKLAGASSYEQYF

j_call: TRBJ2-7
v_call: TRBV11-2
d_call: TRBD1
cdr3_aa: CASSDPGQVHEQYF

j_call: TRBJ2-1
v_call: TRBV3-1
d_call: .
cdr3_aa: CASSQETYEQFF

j_call: TRBJ2-7
v_call: TRBV5-1
d_call: TRBD2
cdr3_aa: CASSSGLAGEQYF

j_call: TRBJ2-2
v_call: TRBV5-1
d_call: .
cdr3_aa: CASSEQGTGLFF

j_call: TRBJ2-5
v_call: TRBV29-1
d_call: TRBD1
cdr3_aa: CSVEEDRGLQETQYF

j_call: TRBJ1-1
v_call: TRBV20-1
d_call: TRBD1
cdr3_aa: CSARRTGEDTEAFF

j_call: TRBJ2-3
v_call: TRBV28
d_call: TRBD2
cdr3_aa: CASSRSGRPTDTQYF

j_call: TRBJ2-7
v_call: TRBV28
d_call: TRBD2
cdr3_aa: CASSFPSGRWYEQYF

j_call: TRBJ2-7
v_call: TRBV5-5
d_call: TRBD1
cdr3_aa: CASSPTPDRATSYEQYF

j_call: TRBJ2-5
v_call: TRBV2
d_call: .
cdr3_aa: CASSRESTRETQYF

j_call: TRBJ1-1
v_call: TRBV29-1
d_call: .
cdr3_aa: CSVEGGQNTEAFF

j_call: TRBJ2-5
v_call: TRBV7-2
d_call: .
cdr3_aa: CASSLEGRETQYF

j_call: TRBJ2-1
v_call: TRBV7-3
d_call: .
cdr3_aa: CASSWGTGLDEQFF

j_call: TRBJ1-5
v_call: TRBV6-1
d_call: .
cdr3_aa: CASNPEGVSQPQHF